These 19 T cell receptor beta chains were all obtained from the same sample, sequenced in a study of T cell repertoires in cytomegalovirus infection. Each CDR3 protein is one row after TCRdb ran MiXCR on the reads. Of fewer than 300,000 distinct CDR3 sequences detected, 20% to 30% appear once; the ten largest clones hold approximately 15%. Sequences were obtained from PBMCs. The receptors stem from a human donor in good health (CMV status not recorded). Some clones in this sample may be carry-over from other donors' samples.

This chain uses TRBV15 with TRBJ1-2; 7 positions match TRBD1. Unmatched junction bases numbered 10, after V lost 1 base and J lost 2 bases. Per the germline V gene, CDR1 is LNHNV and CDR2 is YYDKDF (reference sequence). The CDR3 spans 17 residues. The CDR3: CATSRGGDSLTNYGYTF. The DNA of the CDR3 is TGTGCCACCAGCAGAGGAGGGGACAGCCTTACCAACTATGGCTACACCTTC.

The chain joins TRBV20-1 to TRBJ2-3; 13 positions match TRBD2. V lost 6 bases, J lost 10 bases, and 10 bases stayed unmatched. The CDR3 totals 14 residues. Germline loops: CDR1 DFQATT, CDR2 SNEGSKA (reference sequence). The CDR3 loop is CSAGLAGVGGAQYF. CDR3 sequence (DNA): TGCAGTGCAGGACTAGCGGGAGTGGGGGGTGCGCAGTATTTT.

In its sample, this clonotype was seen a few times. The rearrangement links TRBV20-1 to TRBJ1-1; perhaps TRBD1 as D (5 bases). Germline CDR1 reads DFQATT; CDR2 reads SNEGSKA (reference sequence). The CDR3 is 14 residues long. V was shortened by 6 bases and J by 5 bases, with 19 bases between the two germline ends. In nucleotides, the CDR3 is TGCAGTGCAACCTTGACGGGGGTGAGGACTGAAGCTTTCTTT. Translating it yields CSATLTGVRTEAFF.

This clonotype was recorded many times. V is TRBV7-6 and J is TRBJ2-3; 7 bases match TRBD1. After removal of 5 bases from V and 5 bases from J, the junction contained 10 bases not matched to a gene. Germline V CDR1 and CDR2: SGHVS, FNYEAQ. This CDR3 is built from 15 residues. DNA of the CDR3: TGTGCCAGCAGCCCCCGAGGGGGCCAACGAGATACGCAGTATTTT. This sequence encodes CASSPRGGQRDTQYF.

This clonotype came up once. The genes are TRBV28 and TRBJ1-2; 7 positions match TRBD1. CDR1 is MDHEN and CDR2 is SYDVKM in the germline V gene. This CDR3 spans 14 amino acids. Trimming took 5 bases from V and 5 from J; bases not matched to a gene: 8. CDR3 bases: TGTGCCAGCAGTACGTCACAGGGGCGTTATGGCTACACCTTC. Amino acids: CASSTSQGRYGYTF.

The J gene is TRBJ1-4, the V gene TRBV5-4; TRBD1 might be the D (5 bases). There are 17 residues in the CDR3. Trimming removed 1 base at V and 0 bases at J, with 13 bases between. Germline CDR1 SGHNT, CDR2 YYREEE (reference sequence). The chain's CDR3 is CASSLLNTGSTNEKLFF. The CDR3, as DNA: TGTGCCAGCAGCTTGCTGAATACAGGCTCAACTAATGAAAAACTGTTTTTT.

The rearrangement uses TRBV28 and TRBJ1-2, with D hard to call. Trimming cost V 3 bases and J 2 bases, with 13 bases left between them. Germline V CDR1 and CDR2: MDHEN, SYDVKM. This CDR3 has 15 residues. The CDR3 loop is CASSLTKGGNYGYTF. The CDR3, as DNA: TGTGCCAGCAGTTTGACTAAGGGCGGAAACTATGGCTACACCTTC.

This clonotype was seen a handful of times. The CDR3 protein is CASSLLQHTSTDTQYF. In nucleotides, the CDR3 is TGTGCCAGCAGCTTACTCCAGCACACTAGCACAGATACGCAGTATTTT. This chain joins TRBV11-2 and TRBJ2-3; D uncertain. Trimming shortened V by 2 bases and J by 0 bases, and 12 bases separated the two germline ends. This CDR3 is 16 amino acids long. Germline V gene data show CDR1 as SGHAT and CDR2 as FQNNGV.

V and J are TRBV5-5 and TRBJ1-4; D gene ambiguous. Germline V gene sequence: CDR1 SGHKS, CDR2 YYEKEE (reference sequence). CDR3 length: 16 residues. The germline V and J ends were trimmed by 0 bases and 8 bases, with 17 bases remaining between them. The CDR3 region is CASSLGTWADYEKLFF. CDR3 coding DNA: TGTGCCAGCAGCTTGGGAACCTGGGCCGATTACGAAAAACTGTTTTTT.

This clonotype appeared a few times. The chain uses TRBV18 and TRBJ2-5, with TRBD2 identical over 8 bases. The V gene's germline CDR1 is KGHSH and CDR2 LQKENI. The CDR3 runs 16 residues. The junction had 8 bases not matched to a gene; V was cut back by 0 bases and J by 5 bases. In nucleotides, the CDR3 is TGTGCCAGCTCACCACCGTCTGCGGGGGGCGACGAGACCCAGTACTTC. Protein: CASSPPSAGGDETQYF.

This clonotype was detected ten times or more. The J gene is TRBJ2-5, the V gene TRBV7-9; 10 bases line up with TRBD2. This CDR3 has 17 residues. Germline V gives CDR1 SEHNR, CDR2 FQNEAQ (reference sequence). Trimming cost V 1 base and J 2 bases; bases outside gene matches: 7. Written as DNA, the CDR3 is TGTGCCAGCAGCTTAGGCCTGTCTAGCGGGGGTCAAGAGACCCAGTACTTC. Translated: CASSLGLSSGGQETQYF.

This clonotype appeared many times. One end of the junction varies from germline; a read error may be responsible. The chain combines TRBV7-2 with TRBJ2-1, with 11 bases lining up with TRBD2. CDR3 size: 16 residues. CDR1 is SGHTA, CDR2 FQGNSA, per germline. CDR3: CASSFFFSGRDKEQFF. In nucleotides, the CDR3 is TGTGCCAGCAGCTTCTTTTTTAGCGGGAGGGACAAGGAGCAGTTCTTC.

The rearrangement joins TRBV7-8 to TRBJ2-1; 8 bases align to TRBD1. The CDR3 runs 15 residues. Germline lookup yields CDR1 SGHVS and CDR2 FQNEAQ. J lost 6 bases, V lost 5 bases, and 9 bases had no gene match. The CDR3 sequence is CASSPRTGKGNEQFF. Written as DNA, the CDR3 is TGTGCCAGCAGCCCAAGGACAGGGAAGGGCAATGAGCAGTTCTTC.

Many counts were recorded for this clonotype. CDR3 residues: CASSQSAAMGSDTQYF. The CDR3 bases are TGTGCCAGCAGTCAATCGGCCGCGATGGGTTCAGATACGCAGTATTTT. J is TRBJ2-3 and V is TRBV7-2, with D unclear. V lost 6 bases and J 4 bases, leaving 20 bases between the germline ends. In germline, CDR1 is SGHTA, CDR2 FQGNSA. This CDR3 contains 16 residues.

The chain has TRBV29-1 and TRBJ2-6; 13 positions match TRBD2. The CDR3 consists of 16 residues. Germline assignment: CDR1 SQVTM and CDR2 ANQGSEA. Germline trimming cut 7 bases from V and 1 base from J; bases unmatched to any gene: 4. This chain's CDR3 is CSATGLAGSGANVLTF. In nucleotides, the CDR3 is TGCAGCGCCACGGGACTAGCGGGGTCTGGGGCCAACGTCCTGACTTTC.

Concerning this clonotype itself: This sequence may be a read error, since a much larger clone differs from it by one base. The chain carries TRBV7-4 and TRBJ1-5; D is ambiguous. Trimming removed 2 bases from V and 0 bases from J, with 8 bases in between. The germline V gene encodes CDR1 SGHVT and CDR2 SQSDAQ. The length of the CDR3 is 15 residues. CDR3 sequence: CASSLIGGSNQPQHF. The CDR3 DNA sequence: TGTGCCAGCAGCTTAATAGGAGGTAGCAATCAGCCCCAGCATTTT.

In its sample, this clonotype was seen many times. The V call is TRBV11-2, the J call TRBJ2-1; D is tentatively TRBD1 or TRBD2 (5 bases each). Germline assignment: CDR1 SGHAT and CDR2 FQNNGV. The V end was cut by 5 bases, the J end by 7 bases, with 15 bases between. The CDR3 length is 14 residues. The CDR3 sequence is CASSRDPLPNEQFF. The CDR3 DNA reads as TGTGCCAGCAGCCGGGACCCGCTACCGAATGAGCAGTTCTTC.

The rearrangement joins TRBV15 to TRBJ2-3; D uncertain. This CDR3 spans 15 amino acids. The ends were cut back, 8 bases at V and 2 bases at J, with 17 bases in the middle. Looked up from germline, CDR1 is LNHNV and CDR2 is YYDKDF (reference sequence). In DNA form, the CDR3 reads TGTGCCACCCGACTTGCGGCCTCTACCACAGATACGCAGTATTTT. It codes for CATRLAASTTDTQYF.

The V gene is TRBV7-2, the J gene TRBJ2-5; D gene uncertain. Trimming left V 1 base short and J 7 bases short, with 7 bases between. The CDR3 runs 12 residues. Germline assignment: CDR1 SGHTA and CDR2 FQGNSA. CDR3 in DNA: TGTGCCAGCAGCTTAGAAGTAGGGACCCAGTACTTC. It is translated as CASSLEVGTQYF.